Reported below is one TCR beta chain. Its specificity is not known. The data derive from a study of T-cell memory formation after mild COVID-19. General study results and limits: Some clones that responded turned up in pre-infection memory, which suggests that cross-reactive memory joined in. CD4+ bias marked clones expanding day 15 to 37, unlike balanced contracting clones.

5'RACE with constant-segment primers built TCRalpha and TCRbeta cDNA libraries with UMIs. TCRdb recomputed calls from the 5' RACE reads with MiXCR, one row per CDR3 protein. The table shows under 350,000 distinct CDR3 sequences, with about 16% occurring only once. There are 14 residues in the CDR3. Germline V gene data show CDR1 as MGHRA and CDR2 as YSYEKL. The germline V and J ends were trimmed by 2 bases and 6 bases, with 11 bases remaining between them. V usage is TRBV4-1 and J usage is TRBJ1-5; no clear D gene. The sequencing sample was made of PBMCs or a T cell subset sorted from them (not recorded which). The receptor was isolated from a man younger than 35 who had mild COVID-19 (a few samples of this study predate the infection). Cell type and time point are not known. CDR3 coding DNA: TGCGCCAGCAGCCAAACGACTAATGTTCAGCCCCAGCATTTT. Amino acid sequence: CASSQTTNVQPQHF.